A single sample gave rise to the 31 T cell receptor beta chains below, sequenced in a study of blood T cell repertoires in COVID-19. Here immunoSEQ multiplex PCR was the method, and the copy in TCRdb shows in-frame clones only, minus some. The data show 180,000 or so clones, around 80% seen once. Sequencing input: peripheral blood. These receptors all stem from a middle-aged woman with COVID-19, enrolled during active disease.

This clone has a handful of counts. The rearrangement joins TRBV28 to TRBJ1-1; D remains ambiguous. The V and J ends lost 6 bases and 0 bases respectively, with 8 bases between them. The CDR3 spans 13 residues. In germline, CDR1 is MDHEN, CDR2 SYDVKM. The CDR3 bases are TGTGCCAGCAGCGAGGCCTTGAACACTGAAGCTTTCTTT. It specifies CASSEALNTEAFF.

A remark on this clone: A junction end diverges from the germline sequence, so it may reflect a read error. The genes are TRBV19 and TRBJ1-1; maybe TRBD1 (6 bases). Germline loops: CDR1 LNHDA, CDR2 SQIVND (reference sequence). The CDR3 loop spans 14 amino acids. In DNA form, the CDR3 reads TGTGCCAGTAATATAGGACAGTTGAACACTGAAGCTTTCTTT. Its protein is CASNIGQLNTEAFF.

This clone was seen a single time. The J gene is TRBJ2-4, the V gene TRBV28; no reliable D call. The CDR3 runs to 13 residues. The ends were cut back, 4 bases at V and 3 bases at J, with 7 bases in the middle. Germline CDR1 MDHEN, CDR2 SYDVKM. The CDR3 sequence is CASSWADKNIQYF. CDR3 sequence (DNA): TGTGCCAGCAGTTGGGCAGACAAAAACATTCAGTACTTC.

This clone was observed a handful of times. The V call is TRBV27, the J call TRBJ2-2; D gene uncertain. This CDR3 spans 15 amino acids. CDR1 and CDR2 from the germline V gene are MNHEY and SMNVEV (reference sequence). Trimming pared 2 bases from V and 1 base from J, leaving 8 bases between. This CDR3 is CASSLLTLNTGELFF. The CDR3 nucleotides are TGTGCCAGCAGTTTACTGACACTGAACACCGGGGAGCTGTTTTTT.

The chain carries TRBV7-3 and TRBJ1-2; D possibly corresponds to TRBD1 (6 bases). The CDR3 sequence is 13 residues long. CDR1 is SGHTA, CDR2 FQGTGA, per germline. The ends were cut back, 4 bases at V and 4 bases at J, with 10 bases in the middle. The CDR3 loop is CASSYRDTYGYTF. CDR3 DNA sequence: TGTGCCAGCAGCTACCGGGACACCTATGGCTACACCTTC.

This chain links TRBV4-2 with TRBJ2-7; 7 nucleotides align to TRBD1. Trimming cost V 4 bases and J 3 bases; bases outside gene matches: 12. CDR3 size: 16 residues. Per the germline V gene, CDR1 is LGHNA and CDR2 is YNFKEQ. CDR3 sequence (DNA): TGTGCCAGCAGCCCTCAACCGGGACAGTTCTTCTACGAGCAGTACTTC. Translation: CASSPQPGQFFYEQYF.

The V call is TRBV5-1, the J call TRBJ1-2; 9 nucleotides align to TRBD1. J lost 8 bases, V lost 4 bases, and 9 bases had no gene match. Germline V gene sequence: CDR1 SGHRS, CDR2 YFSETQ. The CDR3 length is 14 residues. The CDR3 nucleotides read TGCGCCAGCAGCCCCCGGACAGGGGAGGGAGGCTACACCTTC. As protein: CASSPRTGEGGYTF.

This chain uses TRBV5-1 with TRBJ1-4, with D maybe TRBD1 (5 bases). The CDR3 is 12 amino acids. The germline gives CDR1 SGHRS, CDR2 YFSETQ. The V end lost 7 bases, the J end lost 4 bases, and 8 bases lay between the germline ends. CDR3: CASAGLNEKLFF. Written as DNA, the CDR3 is TGCGCCAGCGCGGGACTTAATGAAAAACTGTTTTTT.

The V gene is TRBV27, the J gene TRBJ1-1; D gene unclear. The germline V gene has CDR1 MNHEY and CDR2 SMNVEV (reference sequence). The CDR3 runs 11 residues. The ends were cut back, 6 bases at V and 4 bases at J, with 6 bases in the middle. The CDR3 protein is CASSSPTEAFF. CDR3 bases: TGTGCCAGCAGCAGTCCCACTGAAGCTTTCTTT.

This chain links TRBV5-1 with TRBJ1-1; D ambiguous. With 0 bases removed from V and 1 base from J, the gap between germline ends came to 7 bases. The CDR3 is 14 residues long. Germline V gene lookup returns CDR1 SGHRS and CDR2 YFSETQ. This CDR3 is CASSLGAENTEAFF. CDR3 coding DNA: TGCGCCAGCAGCTTGGGGGCAGAGAACACTGAAGCTTTCTTT.

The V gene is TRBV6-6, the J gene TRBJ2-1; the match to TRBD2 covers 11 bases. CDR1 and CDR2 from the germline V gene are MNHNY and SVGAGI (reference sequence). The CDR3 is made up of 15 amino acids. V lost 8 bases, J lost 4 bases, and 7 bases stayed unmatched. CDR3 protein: CASRRLAGQYNEQFF. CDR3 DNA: TGTGCCAGCCGTCGACTAGCGGGACAATACAATGAGCAGTTCTTC.

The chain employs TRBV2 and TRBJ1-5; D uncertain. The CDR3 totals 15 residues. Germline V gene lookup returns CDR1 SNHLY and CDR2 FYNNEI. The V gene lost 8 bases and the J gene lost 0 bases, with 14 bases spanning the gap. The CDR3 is CASRGQKHSNQPQHF. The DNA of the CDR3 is TGTGCCAGCCGTGGCCAGAAACATAGCAATCAGCCCCAGCATTTT.

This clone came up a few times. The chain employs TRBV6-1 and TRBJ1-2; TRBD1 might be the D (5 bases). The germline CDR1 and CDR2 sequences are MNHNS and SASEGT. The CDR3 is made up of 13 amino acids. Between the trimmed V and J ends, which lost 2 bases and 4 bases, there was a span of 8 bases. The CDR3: CASSELDTYGYTF. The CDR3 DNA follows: TGTGCCAGCAGTGAACTGGACACCTATGGCTACACCTTC.

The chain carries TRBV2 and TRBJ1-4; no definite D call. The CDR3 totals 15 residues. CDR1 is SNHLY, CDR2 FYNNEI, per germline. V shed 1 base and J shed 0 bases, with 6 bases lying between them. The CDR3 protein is CASSEGETTNEKLFF. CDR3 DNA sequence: TGTGCCAGCAGTGAAGGGGAGACAACTAATGAAAAACTGTTTTTT.

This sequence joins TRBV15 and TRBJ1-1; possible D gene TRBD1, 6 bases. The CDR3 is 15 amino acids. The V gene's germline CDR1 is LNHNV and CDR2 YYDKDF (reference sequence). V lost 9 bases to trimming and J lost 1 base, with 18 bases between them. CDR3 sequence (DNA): TGTGCCACTACCCTACCGGGACAAAGGAACACTGAAGCTTTCTTT. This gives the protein CATTLPGQRNTEAFF.

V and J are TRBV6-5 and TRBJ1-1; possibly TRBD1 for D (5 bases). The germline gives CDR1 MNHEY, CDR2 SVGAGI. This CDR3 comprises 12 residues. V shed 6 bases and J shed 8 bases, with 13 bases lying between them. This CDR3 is CASSLGGREAFF. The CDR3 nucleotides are TGTGCCAGCAGCCTCGGGGGGAGGGAAGCTTTCTTT.

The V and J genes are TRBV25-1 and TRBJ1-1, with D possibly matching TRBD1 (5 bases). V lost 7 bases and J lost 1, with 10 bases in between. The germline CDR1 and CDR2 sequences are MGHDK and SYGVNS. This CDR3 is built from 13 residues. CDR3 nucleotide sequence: TGTGCCAGCATAGGAGACAGGAACACTGAAGCTTTCTTT. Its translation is CASIGDRNTEAFF.

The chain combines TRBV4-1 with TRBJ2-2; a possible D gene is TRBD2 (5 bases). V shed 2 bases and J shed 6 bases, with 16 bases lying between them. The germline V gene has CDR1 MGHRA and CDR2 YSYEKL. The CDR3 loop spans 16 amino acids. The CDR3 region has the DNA TGCGCCAGCAGCCAACTAGGAACCTCTAGCTCCGGGGAGCTGTTTTTT. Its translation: CASSQLGTSSSGELFF.

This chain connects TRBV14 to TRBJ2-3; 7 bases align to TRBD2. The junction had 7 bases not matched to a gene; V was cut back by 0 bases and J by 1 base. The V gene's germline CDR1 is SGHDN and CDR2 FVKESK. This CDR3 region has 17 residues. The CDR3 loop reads CASSQDRRLAGTDTQYF. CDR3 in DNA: TGTGCCAGCAGCCAAGATAGGCGGCTAGCGGGCACAGATACGCAGTATTTT.

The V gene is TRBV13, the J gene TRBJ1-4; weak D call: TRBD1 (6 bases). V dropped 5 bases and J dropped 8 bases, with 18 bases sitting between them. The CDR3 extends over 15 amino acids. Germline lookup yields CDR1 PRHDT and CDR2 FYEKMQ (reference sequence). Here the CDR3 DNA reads TGTGCCAGCAGCCCTGGGAGGGGGAGGGGCGAAAAACTGTTTTTT. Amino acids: CASSPGRGRGEKLFF.

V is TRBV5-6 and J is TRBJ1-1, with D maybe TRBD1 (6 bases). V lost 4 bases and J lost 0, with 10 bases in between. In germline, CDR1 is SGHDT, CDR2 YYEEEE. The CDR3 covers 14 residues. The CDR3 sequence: CASSIDRMNTEAFF. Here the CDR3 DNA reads TGTGCCAGCAGCATCGACAGGATGAACACTGAAGCTTTCTTT.

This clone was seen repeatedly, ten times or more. The CDR3 bases are TGCAGCGTTGATCAACTTCTTAACTATGGCTACACCTTC. This translates into CSVDQLLNYGYTF. The V and J genes are TRBV29-1 and TRBJ1-2; no clear D gene. Between the trimmed V and J ends, which lost 3 bases and 1 base, there was a span of 9 bases. Germline CDR1 reads SQVTM; CDR2 reads ANQGSEA. This CDR3 has 13 residues. The whole variable domain, remainder taken from reference TRBV29-1 and TRBJ1-2, is SAVISQKPSRDICQRGTSLTIQCQVDSQVTMMFWYRQQPGQSLTLIATANQGSEATYESGFVIDKFPISRPNLTFSTLTVSNMSPEDSSIYLCSVDQLLNYGYTFGSGTRLTVV.

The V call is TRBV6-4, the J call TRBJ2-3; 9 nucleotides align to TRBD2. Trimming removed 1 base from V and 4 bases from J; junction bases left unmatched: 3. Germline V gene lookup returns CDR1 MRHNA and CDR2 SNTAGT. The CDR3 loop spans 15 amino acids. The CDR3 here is CASSDFAGGPDTQYF. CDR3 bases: TGTGCCAGCAGTGACTTTGCGGGAGGGCCAGATACGCAGTATTTT.

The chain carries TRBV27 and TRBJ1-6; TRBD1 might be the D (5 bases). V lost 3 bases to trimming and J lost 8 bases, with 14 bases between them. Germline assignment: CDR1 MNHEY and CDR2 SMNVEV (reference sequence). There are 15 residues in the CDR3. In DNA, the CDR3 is TGTGCCAGCAGTTTCTCCTCGCAGGGCGATTCACCCCTCCACTTT. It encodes CASSFSSQGDSPLHF.

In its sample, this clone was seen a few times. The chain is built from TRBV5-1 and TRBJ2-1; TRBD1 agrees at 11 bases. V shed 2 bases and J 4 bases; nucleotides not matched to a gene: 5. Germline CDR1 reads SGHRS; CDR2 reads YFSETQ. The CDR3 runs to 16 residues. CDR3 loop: CASSFRGQGAYNEQFF. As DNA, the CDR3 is TGCGCCAGCAGCTTTAGAGGACAGGGGGCATACAATGAGCAGTTCTTC. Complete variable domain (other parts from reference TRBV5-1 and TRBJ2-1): KAGVTQTPRYLIKTRGQQVTLSCSPISGHRSVSWYQQTPGQGLQFLFEYFSETQRNKGNFPGRFSGRQFSNSRSEMNVSTLELGDSALYLCASSFRGQGAYNEQFFGPGTRLTVL.

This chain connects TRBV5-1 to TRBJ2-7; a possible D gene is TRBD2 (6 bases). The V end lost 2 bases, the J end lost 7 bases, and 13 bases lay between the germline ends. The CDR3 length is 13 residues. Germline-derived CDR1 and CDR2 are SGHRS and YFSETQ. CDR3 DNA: TGCGCCAGCAGCTTTGGCGGGGCGGGGGAGCAGTACTTC. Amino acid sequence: CASSFGGAGEQYF.

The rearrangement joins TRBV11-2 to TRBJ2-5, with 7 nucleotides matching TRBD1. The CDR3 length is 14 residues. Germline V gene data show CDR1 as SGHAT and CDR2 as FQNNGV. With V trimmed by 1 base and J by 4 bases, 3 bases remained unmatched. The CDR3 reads CASSLGGGLETQYF. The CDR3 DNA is TGTGCCAGCAGCTTAGGAGGGGGCCTAGAGACCCAGTACTTC.

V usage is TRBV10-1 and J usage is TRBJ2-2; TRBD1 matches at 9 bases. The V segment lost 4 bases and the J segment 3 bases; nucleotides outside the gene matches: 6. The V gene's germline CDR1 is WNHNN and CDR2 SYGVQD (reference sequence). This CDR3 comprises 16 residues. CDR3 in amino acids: CASSGGTGLHTGELFF. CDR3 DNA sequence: TGCGCCAGCAGTGGAGGGACAGGGTTGCACACCGGGGAGCTGTTTTTT.

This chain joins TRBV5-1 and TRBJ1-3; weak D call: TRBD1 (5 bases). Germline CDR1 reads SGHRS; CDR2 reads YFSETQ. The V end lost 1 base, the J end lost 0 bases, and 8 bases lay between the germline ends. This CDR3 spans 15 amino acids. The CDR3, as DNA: TGCGCCAGCAGCTTGCAGGGTTCCTCTGGAAACACCATATATTTT. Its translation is CASSLQGSSGNTIYF.

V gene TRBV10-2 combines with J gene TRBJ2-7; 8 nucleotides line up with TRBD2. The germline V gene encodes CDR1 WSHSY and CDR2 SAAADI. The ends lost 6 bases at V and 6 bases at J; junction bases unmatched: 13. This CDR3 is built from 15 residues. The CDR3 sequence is CASSKTGLGPSEQYF. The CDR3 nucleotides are TGCGCCAGCAGCAAGACGGGACTAGGACCTTCCGAGCAGTACTTC.

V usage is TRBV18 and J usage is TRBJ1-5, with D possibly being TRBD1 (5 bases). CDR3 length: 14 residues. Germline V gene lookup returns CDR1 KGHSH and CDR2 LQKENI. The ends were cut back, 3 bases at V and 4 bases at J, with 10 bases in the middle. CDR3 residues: CASSPPQGNQPQHF. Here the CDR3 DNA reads TGTGCCAGCTCACCCCCGCAGGGTAATCAGCCCCAGCATTTT. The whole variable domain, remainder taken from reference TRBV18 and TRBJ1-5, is NAGVMQNPRHLVRRRGQEARLRCSPMKGHSHVYWYRQLPEEGLKFMVYLQKENIIDESGMPKERFSAEFPKEGPSILRIQQVVRGDSAAYFCASSPPQGNQPQHFGDGTRLSIL.